A single sample gave rise to the 14 T cell receptor beta chains below, sequenced in a study of cytomegalovirus exposure and HLA in healthy donors (TCRdb year 2017). Libraries came from the immunoSEQ multiplex PCR assay. A mixture of 60 forward primers for TCR Vbeta segments and 13 reverse primers for TCR Jbeta segments was used in the multiplex PCR. What TCRdb holds here is the immuneACCESS table cut down to in-frame rearrangements. Part of the clones is not present; checked against another copy, under half of the missing clones reflect an unresolved V gene, and the others are unexplained. The sample table shows 100,000 to 150,000 clones, and over 9.5% are seen once. Around 4.6% of the sample lies in the top ten. Material: PBMCs. These receptors all come from a woman between 18 and 29 years old in good health and CMV-seropositive.

In its sample, this clone was seen a few times. J is TRBJ2-2 and V is TRBV5-1; TRBD2 is a possible D gene (5 bases). V was shortened by 0 bases and J by 7 bases, with 13 bases between the two germline ends. There are 15 residues in the CDR3. CDR1 and CDR2 (germline): SGHRS, YFSETQ. The CDR3 loop reads CASSLGSVTNGELFF. DNA of the CDR3: TGCGCCAGCAGCTTGGGCAGCGTGACTAACGGGGAGCTGTTTTTT.

The chain combines TRBV27 with TRBJ2-5; 7 bases map to TRBD1. The ends lost 10 bases at V and 5 bases at J; junction bases unmatched: 7. CDR3 size: 12 residues. Germline loops: CDR1 MNHEY, CDR2 SMNVEV (reference sequence). Here the CDR3 reads CAIRGGRETQYF. DNA of the CDR3: TGTGCCATCCGAGGGGGCCGGGAGACCCAGTACTTC.

This clone has a handful of counts. The gene calls are TRBV27 and TRBJ1-1, with 7 positions matching TRBD1. The CDR3 length is 13 residues. Germline CDR1 reads MNHEY; CDR2 reads SMNVEV (reference sequence). Germline trimming cut 6 bases from V and 3 bases from J; bases unmatched to any gene: 4. CDR3 sequence (DNA): TGTGCCAGCAGCGACAGGGTCTACACTGAAGCTTTCTTT. Residues: CASSDRVYTEAFF.

The rearrangement joins TRBV6-5 to TRBJ2-1; 10 bases are shared with TRBD2. Germline CDR1 reads MNHEY; CDR2 reads SVGAGI. This CDR3 contains 15 residues. J gave up 8 bases and V 2 bases, and 6 bases lay outside the gene matches. In DNA form, the CDR3 reads TGTGCCAGCAGTTACGTTGCTAGCGGGAGAGATGAGCAGTTCTTC. This translates into CASSYVASGRDEQFF.

This chain links TRBV5-1 with TRBJ2-5; D is perhaps TRBD2 (7 bases). The DNA end favors TRBJ2-7, so the J call may be wrong. The germline V gene encodes CDR1 SGHRS and CDR2 YFSETQ. The CDR3 runs to 13 residues. DNA for the CDR3: TGCGCCAGCAGCTTGGAGGCGGGGGCCGAGCAGTACTTC. Protein: CASSLEAGAEQYF.

There are a few counts of this clone. The J gene is TRBJ1-1, the V gene TRBV5-6, with D possibly matching TRBD1 (6 bases). CDR1 and CDR2 (germline): SGHDT, YYEEEE. The CDR3 sequence is 14 residues long. V shed 4 bases and J shed 1 base, with 11 bases lying between them. This CDR3 reads CASSSRDKNTEAFF. The CDR3 nucleotides read TGTGCCAGCAGCAGCCGGGACAAGAACACTGAAGCTTTCTTT.

This chain links TRBV7-9 with TRBJ2-7; D is uncertain. In germline, CDR1 is SEHNR, CDR2 FQNEAQ (reference sequence). This CDR3 comprises 13 residues. V was pared by 2 bases and J by 4 bases, with 9 bases between. The CDR3 DNA sequence: TGTGCCAGCAGCTTAACTCCAGGATACGAGCAGTACTTC. This encodes CASSLTPGYEQYF. The whole variable domain, filled in from reference TRBV7-9 and TRBJ2-7, reads DTGVSQNPRHKITKRGQNVTFRCDPISEHNRLYWYRQTLGQGPEFLTYFQNEAQLEKSRLLSDRFSAERPKGSFSTLEIQRTEQGDSAMYLCASSLTPGYEQYFGPGTRLTVT.

The chain uses TRBV5-1 and TRBJ1-5; D gene ambiguous. Per germline, CDR1 SGHRS and CDR2 YFSETQ. V was trimmed by 1 base and J by 2 bases, leaving 4 bases between them. The length of the CDR3 is 13 residues. CDR3: CASSLTRNQPQHF. In DNA, the CDR3 is TGCGCCAGCAGCTTGACTCGCAATCAGCCCCAGCATTTT.

This clone was counted a few times. The chain is built from TRBV25-1 and TRBJ2-5; 7 bases map to TRBD2. V trimming: 2 bases; J trimming: 5 bases; junction bases outside the gene matches: 8. The CDR3 extends over 15 amino acids. Germline V gene sequence: CDR1 MGHDK, CDR2 SYGVNS. The CDR3 region is CASSEPHLRGETQYF. In DNA form, the CDR3 reads TGTGCCAGCAGTGAACCACACTTGCGGGGGGAGACCCAGTACTTC.

The V and J genes are TRBV7-2 and TRBJ2-7; no reliable D call. The CDR3 contains 14 residues. V gave up 2 bases and J gave up 1 base, with 9 bases separating them. CDR1 and CDR2 from the germline V gene are SGHTA and FQGNSA. The CDR3 nucleotides read TGTGCCAGCAGCTTAAGAGCGCGATCCTACGAGCAGTACTTC. It is translated as CASSLRARSYEQYF.

This clone was found a few times. The chain is built from TRBV7-6 and TRBJ2-2; 7 bases align to TRBD1. Germline values: CDR1 SGHVS, CDR2 FNYEAQ. CDR3 length equals 15 residues. The junction had 4 bases not matched to a gene; V was cut back by 1 base and J by 5 bases. The CDR3 DNA reads TGTGCCAGCAGCTTAGGGACAGGAATTACCGGGGAGCTGTTTTTT. Its translation is CASSLGTGITGELFF.

This clone was seen only a few times. An end of the junction does not agree with germline; a read error may underlie this. Other DNA sequences in the sample encode the same CDR3. The rearrangement joins TRBV7-7 to TRBJ2-7; 8 bases are a match to TRBD1. Per the germline V gene, CDR1 is SSHAT and CDR2 is FNYEAQ (reference sequence). The CDR3 covers 15 residues. The CDR3 DNA sequence: TGTGCTAGCAGCTTAGGACAGGGACCCTCCTACGAGCAGTACTTC. Translation gives CASSLGQGPSYEQYF.

This clone was observed a few times. The chain links TRBV28 to TRBJ1-2; unclear D gene. There are 13 residues in the CDR3. The germline V and J ends were trimmed by 2 bases and 4 bases, with 8 bases remaining between them. Looked up from germline, CDR1 is MDHEN and CDR2 is SYDVKM. The CDR3: CASSLTAPYGYTF. The CDR3 DNA follows: TGTGCCAGCAGTTTAACAGCCCCCTATGGCTACACCTTC.

This clone showed up just a few times. The gene calls are TRBV30 and TRBJ1-3; 7 bases are a match to TRBD1. The V segment lost 0 bases and the J segment 2 bases; nucleotides outside the gene matches: 1. Germline values: CDR1 GTSNPN, CDR2 SVGIG (reference sequence). This CDR3 is 14 amino acids long. CDR3 DNA: TGTGCCTGGAGTGTAGGGACAGCTGGAAACACCATATATTTT. It translates to CAWSVGTAGNTIYF.